Listed here is a single T cell receptor (beta chain). Sequencing of TCR beta was performed on blood CD8+ T cells and on blood CD4+ T cells. This CDR3 has 13 amino acids. V was clipped by 8 bases and J by 7 bases; unmatched bases: 4. The entry originates in a study of CD8 T cells in Susac syndrome. Reverse transcription of roughly 0.5 to 1 ug RNA used random hexamers. TCRdb reprocessed the immunoSEQ multiplex PCR reads with MiXCR, giving one entry per CDR3 protein. Here the sample spans a few hundred thousand distinct CDR3 sequences, about 90% being singletons. The source is a human donor with multiple sclerosis. Specimen: CD4+ T cells from PBMCs. The chain carries TRBV12-3 or TRBV12-4 and TRBJ2-1; 11 positions match TRBD1. The DNA of the CDR3 is TGTGCCAGCGTCGGGACAGGGGGGAATGAGCAGTTCTTC. This sequence encodes CASVGTGGNEQFF.